The clone carrying this TCR beta chain was seen a handful of times. Its antigen is undetermined. TCRdb recomputed calls from the 5' RACE reads with MiXCR, one row per CDR3 protein. The data contain 700,000 or so distinct CDR3 sequences, 21% of them singletons. Trimming removed 3 bases at V and 8 bases at J, with 13 bases between. Germline V gene data show CDR1 as DFQATT and CDR2 as SNEGSKA (reference sequence). This CDR3 is built from 12 residues. The data originate from a study of identical twins. General study points: Compared with models, monozygotic twins showed more out-of-frame TCR alpha sharing.

These data were also filed under a second study, of T cells expressing NK-cell markers. That work contributes: NKG2C+ dominant clonotypes from 5 to 7 donors made up about 1.0-7.5% of CD8+ T cells.

The material sequenced was PBMCs. This sequence joins TRBV20-1 and TRBJ1-2; D may be TRBD1 (5 bases). The receptor's source is a woman aged 18 to 35 in good health. The CDR3 reads CSASRGEVGYTF. The DNA of the CDR3 is TGCAGTGCTAGTAGAGGGGAAGTCGGCTACACCTTC.